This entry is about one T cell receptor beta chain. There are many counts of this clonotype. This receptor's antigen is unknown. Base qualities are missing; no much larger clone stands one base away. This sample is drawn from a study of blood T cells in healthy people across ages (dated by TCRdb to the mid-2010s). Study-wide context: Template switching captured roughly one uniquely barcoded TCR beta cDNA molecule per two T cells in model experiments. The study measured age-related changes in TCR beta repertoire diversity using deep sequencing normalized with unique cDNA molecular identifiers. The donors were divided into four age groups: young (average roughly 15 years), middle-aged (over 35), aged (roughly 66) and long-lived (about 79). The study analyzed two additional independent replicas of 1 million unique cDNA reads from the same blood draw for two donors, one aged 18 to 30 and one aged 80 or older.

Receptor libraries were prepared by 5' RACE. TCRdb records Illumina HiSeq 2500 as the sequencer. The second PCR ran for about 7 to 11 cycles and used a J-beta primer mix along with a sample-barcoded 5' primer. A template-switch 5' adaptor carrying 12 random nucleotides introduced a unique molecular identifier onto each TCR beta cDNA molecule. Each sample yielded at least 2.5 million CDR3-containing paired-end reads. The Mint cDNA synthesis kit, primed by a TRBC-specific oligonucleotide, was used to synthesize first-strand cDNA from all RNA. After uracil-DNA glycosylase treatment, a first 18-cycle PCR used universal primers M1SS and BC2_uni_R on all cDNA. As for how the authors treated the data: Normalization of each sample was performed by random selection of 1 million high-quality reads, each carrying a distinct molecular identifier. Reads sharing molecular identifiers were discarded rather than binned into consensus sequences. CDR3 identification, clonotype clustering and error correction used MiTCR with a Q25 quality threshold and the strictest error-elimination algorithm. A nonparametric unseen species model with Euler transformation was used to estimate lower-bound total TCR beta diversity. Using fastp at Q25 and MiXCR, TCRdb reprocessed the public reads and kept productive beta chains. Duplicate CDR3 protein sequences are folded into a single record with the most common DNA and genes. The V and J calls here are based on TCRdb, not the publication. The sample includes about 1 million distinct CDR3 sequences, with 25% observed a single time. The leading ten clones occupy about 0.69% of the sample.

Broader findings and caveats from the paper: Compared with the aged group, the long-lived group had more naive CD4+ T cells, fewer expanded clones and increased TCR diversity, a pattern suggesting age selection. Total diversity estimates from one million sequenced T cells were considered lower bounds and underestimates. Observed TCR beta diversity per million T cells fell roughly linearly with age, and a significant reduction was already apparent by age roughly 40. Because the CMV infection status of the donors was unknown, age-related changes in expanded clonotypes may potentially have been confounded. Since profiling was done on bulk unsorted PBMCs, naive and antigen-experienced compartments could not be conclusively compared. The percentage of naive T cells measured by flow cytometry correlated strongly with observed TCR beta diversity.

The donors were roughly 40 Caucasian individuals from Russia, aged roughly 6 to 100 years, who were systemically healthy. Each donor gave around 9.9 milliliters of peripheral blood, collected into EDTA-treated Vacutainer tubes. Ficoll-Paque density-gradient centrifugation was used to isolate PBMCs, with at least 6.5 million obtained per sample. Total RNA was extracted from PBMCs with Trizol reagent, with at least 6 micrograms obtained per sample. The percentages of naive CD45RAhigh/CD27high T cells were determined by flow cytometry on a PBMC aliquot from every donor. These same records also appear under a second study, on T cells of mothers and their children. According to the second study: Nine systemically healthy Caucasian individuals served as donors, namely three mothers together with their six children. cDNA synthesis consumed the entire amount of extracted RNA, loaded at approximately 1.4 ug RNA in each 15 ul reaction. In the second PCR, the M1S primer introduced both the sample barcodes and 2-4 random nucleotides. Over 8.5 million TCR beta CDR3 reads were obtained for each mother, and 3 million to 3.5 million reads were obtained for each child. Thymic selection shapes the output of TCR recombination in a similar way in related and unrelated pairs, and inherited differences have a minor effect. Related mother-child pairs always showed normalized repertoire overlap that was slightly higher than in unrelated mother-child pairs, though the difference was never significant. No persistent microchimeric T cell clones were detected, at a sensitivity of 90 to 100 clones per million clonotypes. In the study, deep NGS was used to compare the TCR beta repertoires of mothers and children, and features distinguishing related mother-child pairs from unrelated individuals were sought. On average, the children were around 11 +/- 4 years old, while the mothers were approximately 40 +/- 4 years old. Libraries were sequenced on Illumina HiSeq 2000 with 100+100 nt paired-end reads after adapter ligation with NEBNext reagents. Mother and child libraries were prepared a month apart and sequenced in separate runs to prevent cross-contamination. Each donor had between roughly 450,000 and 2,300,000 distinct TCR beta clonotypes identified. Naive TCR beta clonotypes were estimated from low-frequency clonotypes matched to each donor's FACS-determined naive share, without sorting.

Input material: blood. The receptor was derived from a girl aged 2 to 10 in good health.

The CDR3 has the sequence CASSPGQGAFEQYF. The DNA is TGTGCCAGCAGTCCGGGACAGGGGGCTTTCGAGCAGTACTTC. The chain is encoded by TRBV12-3 or TRBV12-4 joined to TRBJ2-7; 12 bases in between match TRBD1. Germline trimming: 5 bases from V, 6 bases from J; junction bases outside gene matches: 5. The CDR3 has 14 amino acids, counting the end cysteine and phenylalanine. Only CDR3 DNA is held: 42 bases, read in frame from base 1.